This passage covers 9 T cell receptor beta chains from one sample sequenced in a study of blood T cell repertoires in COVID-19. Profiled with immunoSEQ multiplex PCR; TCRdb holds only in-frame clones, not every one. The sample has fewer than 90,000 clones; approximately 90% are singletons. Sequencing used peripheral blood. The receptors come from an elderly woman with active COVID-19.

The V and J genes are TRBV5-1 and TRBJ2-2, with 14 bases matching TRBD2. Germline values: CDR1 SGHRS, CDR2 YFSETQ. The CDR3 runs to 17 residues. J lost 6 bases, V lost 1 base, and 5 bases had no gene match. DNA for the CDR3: TGCGCCAGCAGCTTGCGCCGGACTAGCGGGAGGTCCGGGGAGCTGTTTTTT. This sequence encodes CASSLRRTSGRSGELFF.

As DNA, the CDR3 is TGTGCCAGCAGTTCCCCCTCCTCGGGTTACGAGCAGTACTTC. Translation gives CASSSPSSGYEQYF. This chain links TRBV28 with TRBJ2-7, with D unresolved. The V gene lost 4 bases and the J gene lost 4 bases, with 14 bases spanning the gap. This CDR3 spans 14 amino acids. Germline CDR1 is MDHEN and CDR2 is SYDVKM.

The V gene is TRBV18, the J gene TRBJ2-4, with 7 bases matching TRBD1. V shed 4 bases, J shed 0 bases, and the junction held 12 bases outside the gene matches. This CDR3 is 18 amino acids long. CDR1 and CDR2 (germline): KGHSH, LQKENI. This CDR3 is CASSLRGTDVLAKNIQYF. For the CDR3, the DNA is TGTGCCAGCTCACTCCGTGGGACAGACGTACTAGCCAAAAACATTCAGTACTTC.

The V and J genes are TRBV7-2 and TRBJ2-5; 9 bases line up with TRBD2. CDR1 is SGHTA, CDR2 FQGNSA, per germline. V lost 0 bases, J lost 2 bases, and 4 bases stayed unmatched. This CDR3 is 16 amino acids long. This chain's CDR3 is CASSLAPSGTQETQYF. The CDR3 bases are TGTGCCAGCAGCTTAGCGCCTAGCGGGACGCAAGAGACCCAGTACTTC. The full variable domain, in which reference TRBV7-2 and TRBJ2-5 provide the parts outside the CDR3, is GAGVSQSPSNKVTEKGKDVELRCDPISGHTALYWYRQSLGQGLEFLIYFQGNSAPDKSGLPSDRFSAERTGGSVSTLTIQRTQQEDSAVYLCASSLAPSGTQETQYFGPGTRLLVL.

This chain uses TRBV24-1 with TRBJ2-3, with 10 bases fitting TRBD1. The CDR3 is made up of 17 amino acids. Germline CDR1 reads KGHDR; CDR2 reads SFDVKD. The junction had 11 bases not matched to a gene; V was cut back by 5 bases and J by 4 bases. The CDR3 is CATSVTAIGQGADTQYF. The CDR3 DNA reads TGTGCCACCAGTGTTACCGCGATCGGACAGGGGGCAGATACGCAGTATTTT.

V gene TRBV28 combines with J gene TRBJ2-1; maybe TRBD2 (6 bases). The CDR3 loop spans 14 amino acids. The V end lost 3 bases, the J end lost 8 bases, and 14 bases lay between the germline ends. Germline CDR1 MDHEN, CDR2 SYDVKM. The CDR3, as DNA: TGTGCCAGCAGTTTCGGAGGGAGGCGGGATGAGCAGTTCTTC. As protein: CASSFGGRRDEQFF.

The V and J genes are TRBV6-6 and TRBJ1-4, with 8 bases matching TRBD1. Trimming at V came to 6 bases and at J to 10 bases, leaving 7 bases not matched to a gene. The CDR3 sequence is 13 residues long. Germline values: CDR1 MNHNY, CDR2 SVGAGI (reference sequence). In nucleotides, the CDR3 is TGTGCCAGCAGCAGGGACAGGCCCGGAAAACTGTTTTTT. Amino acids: CASSRDRPGKLFF.

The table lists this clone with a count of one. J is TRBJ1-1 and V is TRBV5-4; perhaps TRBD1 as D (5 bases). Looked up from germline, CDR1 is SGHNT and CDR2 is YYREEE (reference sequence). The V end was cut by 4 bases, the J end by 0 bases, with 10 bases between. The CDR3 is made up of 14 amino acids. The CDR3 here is CASSRQNMNTEAFF. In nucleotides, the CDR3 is TGTGCCAGCAGCAGACAGAACATGAACACTGAAGCTTTCTTT. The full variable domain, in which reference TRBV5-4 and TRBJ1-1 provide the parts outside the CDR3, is ETGVTQSPTHLIKTRGQQVTLRCSSQSGHNTVSWYQQALGQGPQFIFQYYREEENGRGNFPPRFSGLQFPNYSSELNVNALELDDSALYLCASSRQNMNTEAFFGQGTRLTVV.

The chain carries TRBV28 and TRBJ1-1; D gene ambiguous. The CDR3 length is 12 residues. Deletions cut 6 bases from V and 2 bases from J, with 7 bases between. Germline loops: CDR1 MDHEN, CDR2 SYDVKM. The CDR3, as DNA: TGTGCCAGCAGAGAGATTAACACTGAAGCTTTCTTT. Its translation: CASREINTEAFF.